Following are 23 T cell receptor beta chains from one sample sequenced in a study of PD-1 blockade in mismatch repair-deficient tumors. These receptors have no known antigen. Indicated time point: 10-day in vitro stimulation with candidate neoantigen peptide 5. Some clones are missing from TCRdb's copy, which holds only in-frame ones; the method was immunoSEQ multiplex PCR. The top ten clones hold about 10% of a sample with over 14,000 clones, under 90% of them seen once. The sequencing used cells cultured in vitro, collected from a patient treated with pembrolizumab. The receptors were sampled from an adult with mismatch repair-deficient cancer.

This CDR3 is CASSQMTSVPSEQYF. DNA of the CDR3: TGTGCCAGCAGCCAAATGACTAGCGTGCCCTCAGAGCAGTACTTC. The V and J genes are TRBV11-2 and TRBJ2-7; 8 nucleotides align to TRBD2. The CDR3 has 15 amino acids. Germline V gives CDR1 SGHAT, CDR2 FQNNGV. Trimming cost V 5 bases and J 7 bases; bases outside gene matches: 13.

J is TRBJ1-3 and V is TRBV4-1, with D unclear. Trimming pared 0 bases from V and 7 bases from J, leaving 7 bases between. Germline values: CDR1 MGHRA, CDR2 YSYEKL. The CDR3 is 13 residues long. CDR3: CASSQDLANTIYF. The CDR3 nucleotides read TGCGCCAGCAGCCAAGATTTAGCCAACACCATATATTTT.

The chain is built from TRBV11-2 and TRBJ2-3; no definite D call. There are 16 residues in the CDR3. The V gene's germline CDR1 is SGHAT and CDR2 FQNNGV. Trimming took 5 bases from V and 2 from J, leaving 17 bases between them. The CDR3 DNA follows: TGTGCCAGCAGCCCCCGGCCAACCAGGCCCACAGATACGCAGTATTTT. The encoded protein is CASSPRPTRPTDTQYF.

The rearrangement uses TRBV6-5 and TRBJ1-1; a possible D gene is TRBD1 (5 bases). V dropped 7 bases and J dropped 5 bases, with 17 bases sitting between them. There are 14 residues in the CDR3. CDR1 and CDR2 (germline): MNHEY, SVGAGI. CDR3 in amino acids: CASTDAQGRTEAFF. The DNA for the CDR3 is TGTGCCAGCACCGACGCCCAGGGAAGGACTGAAGCTTTCTTT.

The J gene is TRBJ2-7, the V gene TRBV5-8, with 8 bases lining up with TRBD2. The CDR3 covers 15 residues. The V segment lost 4 bases and the J segment 3 bases; nucleotides outside the gene matches: 9. Germline V gene data show CDR1 as SGHTS and CDR2 as YDEGEE. CDR3 residues: CASSRSSGSLYEQYF. CDR3 nucleotide sequence: TGTGCCAGCAGCAGATCTAGCGGGTCGCTCTACGAGCAGTACTTC.

The chain carries TRBV6-5 and TRBJ2-1, with 7 bases aligning to TRBD1. The CDR3 covers 13 residues. The V gene's germline CDR1 is MNHEY and CDR2 SVGAGI. The J segment lost 10 bases and the V segment lost 6 bases, leaving 9 bases of the junction unmatched. The CDR3 sequence is CASRRTGLGEQFF. The DNA of the CDR3 is TGTGCCAGCAGACGGACAGGTTTGGGCGAGCAGTTCTTC.

The chain combines TRBV29-1 with TRBJ2-7, with 8 nucleotides matching TRBD2. V was clipped by 0 bases and J by 6 bases; unmatched bases: 7. CDR3 length equals 14 residues. Per germline, CDR1 SQVTM and CDR2 ANQGSEA. In DNA form, the CDR3 reads TGCAGCGTTGAAGATTGGACTAGCTCCGGCGAGCAGTACTTC. Translating it yields CSVEDWTSSGEQYF.

Worth noting for this clone: The junction departs from the called germline gene at one end, perhaps through a read error. This rearrangement joins TRBV7-7 to TRBJ2-5; TRBD2 matches at 7 bases. From germline, CDR1 is SSHAT and CDR2 FNYEAQ (reference sequence). The CDR3 runs to 13 residues. CDR3 loop: CASSLAGVETQYF. The DNA for the CDR3 is TGTGCTAGCAGCTTGGCGGGAGTAGAGACCCAGTACTTC.

J is TRBJ2-6 and V is TRBV28; D assignment may be TRBD1 or TRBD2 (5 bases each). The germline V and J ends were trimmed by 10 bases and 0 bases, with 16 bases remaining between them. Germline CDR1 and CDR2: MDHEN and SYDVKM. The CDR3 contains 16 residues. CDR3 protein: CAIGAAVLSGANVLTF. In nucleotides, the CDR3 is TGTGCCATCGGGGCAGCAGTTCTCTCTGGGGCCAACGTCCTGACTTTC.

The J gene is TRBJ2-6, the V gene TRBV5-8; D uncertain. Trimming removed 1 base from V and 0 bases from J, with 8 bases in between. CDR1 and CDR2 from the germline V gene are SGHTS and YDEGEE. This CDR3 spans 16 amino acids. In nucleotides, the CDR3 is TGTGCCAGCAGCTTGATCCCAACCTCTGGGGCCAACGTCCTGACTTTC. The encoded protein is CASSLIPTSGANVLTF.

This chain links TRBV6-5 with TRBJ1-3; no clear D gene. CDR3 length: 15 amino acids. The V gene lost 5 bases and the J gene lost 0 bases, with 11 bases spanning the gap. Germline V lookup: CDR1 MNHEY, CDR2 SVGAGI. CDR3 in DNA: TGTGCCAGCAGTACAATACAGCTCTCTGGAAACACCATATATTTT. As protein: CASSTIQLSGNTIYF.

CDR3 loop: CASSIVGTGASPLHF. CDR3 DNA sequence: TGTGCCAGTAGTATAGTGGGGACAGGGGCTTCACCCCTCCACTTT. The V call is TRBV19, the J call TRBJ1-6; 10 bases fit TRBD1. The V and J ends lost 1 base and 9 bases, in that order; junction bases with no gene match: 3. Germline CDR1 and CDR2: LNHDA and SQIVND (reference sequence). CDR3 length: 15 amino acids. Using reference TRBV19 and TRBJ1-6 for the parts outside the CDR3, the full variable domain is DGGITQSPKYLFRKEGQNVTLSCEQNLNHDAMYWYRQDPGQGLRLIYYSQIVNDFQKGDIAEGYSVSREKKESFPLTVTSAQKNPTAFYLCASSIVGTGASPLHFGNGTRLTVT.

The chain employs TRBV9 and TRBJ2-7; 7 nucleotides align to TRBD2. The trim removed 4 bases at V and 3 bases at J, leaving 10 bases unmatched. This CDR3 has 15 amino acids. The germline CDR1 and CDR2 sequences are SGDLS and YYNGEE. CDR3 region: CASSPKRAGYYEQYF. The CDR3 nucleotides read TGTGCCAGCAGCCCAAAAAGAGCGGGGTACTACGAGCAGTACTTC.

The chain employs TRBV30 and TRBJ2-5; 7 positions agree with TRBD2. CDR1 and CDR2 from the germline V gene are GTSNPN and SVGIG (reference sequence). V trimming: 3 bases; J trimming: 5 bases; junction bases outside the gene matches: 9. The CDR3 has 14 amino acids. DNA for the CDR3: TGTGCCTGGAGGGAGCGGGGAAGGTGGGAGACCCAGTACTTC. Amino acid sequence: CAWRERGRWETQYF.

V usage is TRBV4-2 and J usage is TRBJ2-1, with 13 positions matching TRBD2. Trimming took 0 bases from V and 4 from J; bases not matched to a gene: 9. The CDR3 consists of 19 residues. CDR1 and CDR2 from the germline V gene are LGHNA and YNFKEQ. The CDR3, as DNA: TGTGCCAGCAGCCAAGATTGGACTAGCGGGAGTAGTAGGTACAATGAGCAGTTCTTC. Translated, it gives CASSQDWTSGSSRYNEQFF.

The chain couples TRBV28 to TRBJ1-2, with TRBD1 identical over 8 bases. V shed 7 bases, J shed 8 bases, and the junction held 9 bases outside the gene matches. This CDR3 is 13 amino acids long. Germline CDR1 MDHEN, CDR2 SYDVKM. As DNA, the CDR3 is TGTGCCAGCAAACCAGGGGGCGCCTGGGGCTACACCTTC. The encoded protein is CASKPGGAWGYTF.

This clone appeared once. The chain combines TRBV27 with TRBJ2-3; the D is unclear. Germline V CDR1 and CDR2: MNHEY, SMNVEV (reference sequence). This CDR3 comprises 17 residues. The V end lost 5 bases, the J end lost 0 bases, and 18 bases lay between the germline ends. The CDR3 DNA reads as TGTGCCAGCAGTGACTTGCCACCCGAACCTAGCACAGATACGCAGTATTTT. Amino acid sequence: CASSDLPPEPSTDTQYF.

The sample holds one count of this clone. The chain couples TRBV10-3 to TRBJ2-1, with no clear D. This CDR3 spans 15 amino acids. Trimming removed 4 bases from V and 4 bases from J, with 14 bases in between. Per germline, CDR1 ENHRY and CDR2 SYGVKD. Written as DNA, the CDR3 is TGTGCCATCAGTGTGGGCGCCCATGAGTACAATGAGCAGTTCTTC. Translation gives CAISVGAHEYNEQFF.

V gene TRBV30 combines with J gene TRBJ2-6, with TRBD2 as a possible D gene (5 bases). The CDR3 has 13 amino acids. Trimming took 6 bases from V and 1 from J, leaving 7 bases between them. Germline V gene data show CDR1 as GTSNPN and CDR2 as SVGIG (reference sequence). The CDR3 here is CACRTSGANVLTF. CDR3 in DNA: TGTGCCTGCCGGACTTCTGGGGCCAACGTCCTGACTTTC.

The V and J genes are TRBV4-1 and TRBJ2-6, with 10 bases that match TRBD1. The ends lost 4 bases at V and 0 bases at J; junction bases unmatched: 6. Germline values: CDR1 MGHRA, CDR2 YSYEKL. CDR3 length: 18 residues. For the CDR3, the DNA is TGCGCCAGCAGCCCCGACAGGGGGCTACTCTCTGGGGCCAACGTCCTGACTTTC. Its translation: CASSPDRGLLSGANVLTF.

V and J are TRBV28 and TRBJ1-2, with a tentative D call TRBD1 (5 bases). CDR3 size: 15 residues. Germline CDR1 MDHEN, CDR2 SYDVKM. V was trimmed by 6 bases and J by 4 bases, leaving 18 bases between them. As DNA, the CDR3 is TGTGCCAGCAGCCCGACCCCCCGGGGGATCTATGGCTACACCTTC. This gives the protein CASSPTPRGIYGYTF.

This clone was recorded once. The chain combines TRBV9 with TRBJ1-2, with D uncertain. V gave up 0 bases and J gave up 5 bases, with 14 bases separating them. The CDR3 spans 15 residues. Germline V CDR1 and CDR2: SGDLS, YYNGEE. CDR3 sequence: CASSVVSERDYGYTF. In nucleotides, the CDR3 is TGTGCCAGCAGCGTAGTGAGCGAAAGAGATTATGGCTACACCTTC.

This chain uses TRBV27 with TRBJ2-5, with D tentatively TRBD2 (6 bases). Deletions cut 6 bases from V and 1 base from J, with 12 bases between. The V gene's germline CDR1 is MNHEY and CDR2 SMNVEV (reference sequence). The CDR3 loop spans 14 amino acids. CDR3 nucleotides: TGTGCCAGCAGCCCTGGGCGGGGCCAAGAGACCCAGTACTTC. Translated, it gives CASSPGRGQETQYF.